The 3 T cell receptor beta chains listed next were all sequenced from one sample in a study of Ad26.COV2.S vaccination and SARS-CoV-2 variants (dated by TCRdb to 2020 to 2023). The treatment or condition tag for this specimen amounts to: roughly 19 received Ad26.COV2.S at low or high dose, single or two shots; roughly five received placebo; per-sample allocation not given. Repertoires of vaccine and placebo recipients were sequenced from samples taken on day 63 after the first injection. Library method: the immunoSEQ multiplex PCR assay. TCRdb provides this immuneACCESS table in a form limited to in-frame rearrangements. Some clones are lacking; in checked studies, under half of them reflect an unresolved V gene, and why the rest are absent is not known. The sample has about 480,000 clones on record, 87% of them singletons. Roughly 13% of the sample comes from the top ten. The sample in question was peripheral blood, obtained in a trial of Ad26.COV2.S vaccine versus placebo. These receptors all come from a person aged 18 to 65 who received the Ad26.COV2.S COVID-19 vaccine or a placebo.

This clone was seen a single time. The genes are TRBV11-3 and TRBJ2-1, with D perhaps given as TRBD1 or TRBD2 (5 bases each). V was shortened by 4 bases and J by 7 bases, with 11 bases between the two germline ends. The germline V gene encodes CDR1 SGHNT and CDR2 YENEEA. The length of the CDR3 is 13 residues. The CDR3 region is CASSSGAKNEQFF. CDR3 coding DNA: TGTGCCAGCAGCTCCGGGGCGAAGAATGAGCAGTTCTTC.

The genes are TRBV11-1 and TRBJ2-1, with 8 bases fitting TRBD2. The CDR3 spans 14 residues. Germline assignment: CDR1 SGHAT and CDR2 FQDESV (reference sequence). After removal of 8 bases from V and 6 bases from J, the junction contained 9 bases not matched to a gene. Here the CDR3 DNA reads TGTGCCAGCTCGTTGAGCGGGAGTGGCAATGAGCAGTTCTTC. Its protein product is CASSLSGSGNEQFF.

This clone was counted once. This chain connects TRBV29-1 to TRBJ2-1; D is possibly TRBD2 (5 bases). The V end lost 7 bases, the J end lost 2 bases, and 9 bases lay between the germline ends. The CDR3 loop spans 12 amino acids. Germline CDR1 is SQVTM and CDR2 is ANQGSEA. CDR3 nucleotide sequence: TGCAGCGGGACTGCAACCTACAATGAGCAGTTCTTC. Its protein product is CSGTATYNEQFF.